One and the same sample provided the 30 T cell receptor beta chains below, sequenced in a study of blood T cells in healthy people across ages. Alongside a J-beta primer mix, a sample-barcoded 5' primer served in a second PCR lasting about 7 to 12 cycles. TCRdb ran MiXCR on the 5' RACE reads and lists one entry per CDR3 protein. The repertoire holds 600,000 to 800,000 distinct CDR3 sequences, with under 65% as singletons. The source material was blood. The receptors here all came from a woman of 80 years or more in good health.

This rearrangement joins TRBV14 to TRBJ2-1, with D unresolved. With the DNA end fitting TRBJ2-7 better, the J assignment may be wrong. The CDR3 covers 15 residues. In germline, CDR1 is SGHDN, CDR2 FVKESK. The CDR3 loop is CASSPLGFSYNEQYF. CDR3 bases: TGTGCCAGCAGCCCCCTTGGGTTTTCCTACAATGAGCAGTACTTC.

The gene calls are TRBV3-1 and TRBJ1-2; D is unclear. The CDR3 length is 16 residues. Trimming shortened V by 7 bases and J by 7 bases, and 25 bases separated the two germline ends. The V gene's germline CDR1 is LGHDT and CDR2 YNNKEL (reference sequence). CDR3 in DNA: TGTGCCAGCACCTTCCTGGGAGGAGAGAGGGCGCGTGGCTACACCTTC. Its protein product is CASTFLGGERARGYTF.

This clonotype came up a few times. The rearrangement uses TRBV27 and TRBJ2-5; possible D gene TRBD2, 5 bases. The CDR3 is 15 residues long. Trimming removed 5 bases from V and 2 bases from J, with 15 bases in between. Germline V gene data show CDR1 as MNHEY and CDR2 as SMNVEV (reference sequence). CDR3: CASSRLTGSQETQYF. The CDR3 DNA follows: TGTGCCAGCAGTCGGTTAACGGGAAGTCAAGAGACCCAGTACTTC.

Only a few counts were recorded for this clonotype. This chain uses TRBV7-9 with TRBJ1-4; D not certain. The CDR3 extends over 11 amino acids. The germline V gene has CDR1 SEHNR and CDR2 FQNEAQ (reference sequence). V lost 2 bases and J 12 bases, leaving 7 bases between the germline ends. The CDR3 DNA is TGTGCCAGCAGCTTAACCCAGGAACTGTTTTTT. It encodes CASSLTQELFF.

V is TRBV9 and J is TRBJ1-3; D remains unclear. In germline, CDR1 is SGDLS, CDR2 YYNGEE. The CDR3 is 16 amino acids. V dropped 4 bases and J dropped 4 bases, with 18 bases sitting between them. CDR3 loop: CASSPSVVAGGNTIYF. CDR3 nucleotide sequence: TGTGCCAGCAGCCCCTCAGTCGTCGCCGGGGGAAACACCATATATTTT.

The chain couples TRBV12-3 or TRBV12-4 to TRBJ2-1; 9 nucleotides match TRBD2. The CDR3 is 15 residues long. The V and J ends lost 5 bases and 7 bases, in that order; junction bases with no gene match: 9. The CDR3 coding sequence is TGTGCCAGCAGTCCAACAGCGGGAGGAGCTAATGAGCAGTTCTTC. Protein product: CASSPTAGGANEQFF.

The V call is TRBV28, the J call TRBJ2-5; TRBD2 aligns across 7 bases. The CDR3 sequence is 17 residues long. Germline CDR1 is MDHEN and CDR2 is SYDVKM. With V trimmed by 3 bases and J by 3 bases, 13 bases remained unmatched. CDR3 in amino acids: CASSFPLGGSLEETQYF. Here the CDR3 DNA reads TGTGCCAGCAGTTTCCCCTTGGGCGGGAGCTTGGAAGAGACCCAGTACTTC.

J is TRBJ2-4 and V is TRBV12-3 or TRBV12-4; D is undetermined. The CDR3 length is 14 residues. The V and J ends lost 5 bases and 0 bases respectively, with 8 bases between them. Here the CDR3 reads CASSVSPAKNIQYF. Here the CDR3 DNA reads TGTGCCAGCAGTGTATCACCAGCCAAAAACATTCAGTACTTC.

This rearrangement joins TRBV20-1 to TRBJ2-3; unclear D gene. This CDR3 has 14 residues. Germline V gene sequence: CDR1 DFQATT, CDR2 SNEGSKA (reference sequence). V lost 0 bases and J lost 1, with 8 bases in between. CDR3 DNA sequence: TGCAGTGCTAGAGAGTTGGCCGGCACAGATACGCAGTATTTT. Its translation is CSARELAGTDTQYF.

The rearrangement links TRBV20-1 to TRBJ1-1, with a weak D call TRBD1 (6 bases). The CDR3 consists of 15 residues. V lost 4 bases to trimming and J lost 6 bases, with 21 bases between them. CDR1 is DFQATT and CDR2 is SNEGSKA in the germline V gene (reference sequence). The CDR3 coding sequence is TGCAGTGCTATAAGGCCGGGACCCAGGGGCGCTGAAGCTTTCTTT. Translating gives CSAIRPGPRGAEAFF.

The genes are TRBV6-5 and TRBJ2-5; D ambiguous. The J call may be incorrect, as the DNA end agrees better with TRBJ2-7. Germline CDR1 reads MNHEY; CDR2 reads SVGAGI. There are 11 residues in the CDR3. CDR3 in DNA: TGTGCCAGCAGTTCAGCCCTCGAGCAGTACTTC. Translated: CASSSALEQYF.

The chain employs TRBV6-5 and TRBJ2-7; 10 bases align to TRBD2. Trimming cost V 2 bases and J 1 base; bases outside gene matches: 8. This CDR3 region has 17 residues. The V gene's germline CDR1 is MNHEY and CDR2 SVGAGI. In DNA, the CDR3 is TGTGCCAGCAGTTACGGAGCGGGGGGGGTAGGATCCTACGAGCAGTACTTC. Protein product: CASSYGAGGVGSYEQYF.

The J gene is TRBJ2-1, the V gene TRBV29-1, with a weak D call TRBD2 (7 bases). V gave up 0 bases and J gave up 3 bases, with 18 bases separating them. There are 17 residues in the CDR3. The germline V gene has CDR1 SQVTM and CDR2 ANQGSEA. As DNA, the CDR3 is TGCAGCGTTGAAGATCTGACTAGGGGGGAGGGCTACAATGAGCAGTTCTTC. It codes for CSVEDLTRGEGYNEQFF.

The rearrangement joins TRBV29-1 to TRBJ2-3; possible D gene TRBD1, 5 bases. The CDR3 length is 14 residues. Germline CDR1 and CDR2: SQVTM and ANQGSEA. Deletions cut 1 base from V and 5 bases from J, with 13 bases between. Here the CDR3 reads CSVEVVVGEDTQYF. The CDR3 DNA follows: TGCAGCGTTGAAGTGGTGGTAGGGGAAGATACGCAGTATTTT.

The table lists this clonotype with many counts. The V call is TRBV7-2, the J call TRBJ2-1; 7 bases match TRBD1. CDR1 and CDR2 (germline): SGHTA, FQGNSA. The CDR3 has 13 residues. J was trimmed by 5 bases and V by 5 bases; bases with no gene match: 3. CDR3 nucleotide sequence: TGTGCCAGCAGCACCGACAGGGACAATGAGCAGTTCTTC. Amino acid sequence: CASSTDRDNEQFF. Together with reference TRBV7-2 and TRBJ2-1, the CDR3 gives the full variable domain: GAGVSQSPSNKVTEKGKDVELRCDPISGHTALYWYRQSLGQGLEFLIYFQGNSAPDKSGLPSDRFSAERTGGSVSTLTIQRTQQEDSAVYLCASSTDRDNEQFFGPGTRLTVL.

This clonotype was counted at least ten times. The chain links TRBV3-1 to TRBJ2-2; a possible D gene is TRBD1 (5 bases). The CDR3 is made up of 15 amino acids. V was clipped by 4 bases and J by 7 bases, with 16 bases between them. The germline V gene encodes CDR1 LGHDT and CDR2 YNNKEL (reference sequence). CDR3 bases: TGTGCCAGCAGCCCCCGGGTAGGGGCTGGCGGGGAGCTGTTTTTT. Encoded protein: CASSPRVGAGGELFF.

This clonotype was seen repeatedly, ten times or more. This rearrangement joins TRBV24-1 to TRBJ2-5; TRBD1 is a possible D gene (5 bases). Trimming took off 4 bases at V and 2 bases at J, with 13 bases between the two ends. Germline V gene data show CDR1 as KGHDR and CDR2 as SFDVKD. The CDR3 has 15 residues. The CDR3: CATSDPTGQQETQYF. The DNA for the CDR3 is TGTGCCACCAGTGACCCCACCGGACAACAAGAGACCCAGTACTTC.

The CDR3 is CASSAWTGGPQETQYF. DNA for the CDR3: TGTGCCAGCAGCGCCTGGACAGGGGGCCCCCAAGAGACCCAGTACTTC. The rearrangement links TRBV9 to TRBJ2-5, with 11 bases identical to TRBD1. In germline, CDR1 is SGDLS, CDR2 YYNGEE. The ends lost 3 bases at V and 1 base at J; junction bases unmatched: 5. The CDR3 has 16 amino acids.

This chain links TRBV12-3 or TRBV12-4 with TRBJ2-5; the match to TRBD2 covers 7 bases. The ends lost 1 base at V and 5 bases at J; junction bases unmatched: 4. The CDR3 is 14 residues long. The CDR3 region is CASSLGGGGETQYF. The CDR3 DNA reads as TGTGCCAGCAGTTTAGGCGGGGGAGGTGAGACCCAGTACTTC.

The chain employs TRBV12-3 or TRBV12-4 and TRBJ2-7; tentatively, D is TRBD2 (6 bases). Trimming stripped 4 bases from V and 2 bases from J, with 12 bases between. This CDR3 is 14 amino acids long. Written as DNA, the CDR3 is TGTGCCAGCAGTTATAGCGGAGCCGCCTACGAGCAGTACTTC. Residues: CASSYSGAAYEQYF.

This clonotype was picked up a small number of times. This rearrangement joins TRBV7-9 to TRBJ2-2, with a possible D match to TRBD1 (6 bases). In germline, CDR1 is SEHNR, CDR2 FQNEAQ (reference sequence). V was cut by 1 base and J by 5 bases, with 11 bases left in between. CDR3 length: 15 amino acids. The DNA for the CDR3 is TGTGCCAGCAGCTTAGGGGGGCCGCGAACCGGGGAGCTGTTTTTT. Protein product: CASSLGGPRTGELFF.

To note about this clonotype: Its ends do not fully match the called genes, so a read error is possible. This chain's CDR3 is CASSLDFLEASTDAQYF. CDR3 bases: TGTGCCAGCAGCTTAGATTTTCTGGAAGCTAGCACAGATGCGCAGTATTTT. The chain couples TRBV7-2 to TRBJ2-3; D possibly corresponds to TRBD2 (5 bases). The CDR3 is 17 amino acids. Germline V CDR1 and CDR2: SGHTA, FQGNSA.

This clonotype has at least ten counts. The gene calls are TRBV7-6 and TRBJ2-1, with 9 nucleotides matching TRBD2. The trim removed 2 bases at V and 6 bases at J, leaving 14 bases unmatched. CDR3 length equals 18 residues. Per the germline V gene, CDR1 is SGHVS and CDR2 is FNYEAQ. Here the CDR3 DNA reads TGTGCCAGCAGCTTAATGCCGACTAGCGGTAACTTTGCCAATGAGCAGTTCTTC. Protein sequence: CASSLMPTSGNFANEQFF.

The chain couples TRBV5-1 to TRBJ1-2; D uncertain. The CDR3 totals 15 residues. CDR1 and CDR2 (germline): SGHRS, YFSETQ. Trimming stripped 0 bases from V and 3 bases from J, with 12 bases between. In nucleotides, the CDR3 is TGCGCCAGCAGCTTGGGTACGGCCCATGACTATGGCTACACCTTC. This encodes CASSLGTAHDYGYTF.

This chain links TRBV5-1 with TRBJ2-3, with 11 bases matching TRBD2. Germline-derived CDR1 and CDR2 are SGHRS and YFSETQ. The trim removed 0 bases at V and 4 bases at J, leaving 4 bases unmatched. The CDR3 spans 16 residues. The chain's CDR3 is CASSLERSGGADTQYF. The CDR3 DNA reads TGCGCCAGCAGCTTGGAACGTAGCGGGGGGGCAGATACGCAGTATTTT.

This clonotype was found many times. J is TRBJ2-3 and V is TRBV7-2; 7 bases agree with TRBD2. The CDR3 is made up of 15 amino acids. Unmatched junction bases numbered 4, after V lost 2 bases and J lost 2 bases. Germline-derived CDR1 and CDR2 are SGHTA and FQGNSA. The CDR3 is CASSLPSGFTDTQYF. In nucleotides, the CDR3 is TGTGCCAGCAGCTTACCTAGCGGCTTCACAGATACGCAGTATTTT.

This clonotype was observed a few times. The chain has TRBV27 and TRBJ1-1; 9 bases match TRBD1. Germline CDR1 MNHEY, CDR2 SMNVEV (reference sequence). J was trimmed by 0 bases and V by 6 bases; bases with no gene match: 5. This CDR3 comprises 15 residues. As DNA, the CDR3 is TGTGCCAGCAGGTACAGGGGGCGCATGAACACTGAAGCTTTCTTT. Protein: CASRYRGRMNTEAFF.

There are a few counts of this clonotype. V is TRBV6-5 and J is TRBJ2-3, with TRBD2 matching 11 bases. CDR3 length: 14 residues. Losses at the gene ends were 10 bases for V and 9 bases for J; bases not matched to a gene: 12. Germline V gene lookup returns CDR1 MNHEY and CDR2 SVGAGI. The CDR3 bases are TGTGCCACCCGGCCGGGACTAGCGGCAATAACGCAGTATTTT. This translates into CATRPGLAAITQYF.

The chain is built from TRBV14 and TRBJ2-3; D not resolved. Deletions cut 4 bases from V and 14 bases from J, with 19 bases between. CDR1 is SGHDN and CDR2 is FVKESK in the germline V gene. CDR3 length equals 13 residues. The CDR3 loop reads CASSPAGLRGLYF. CDR3 sequence (DNA): TGTGCCAGCAGCCCCGCCGGGCTTCGTGGCCTGTATTTT.

Regarding this clonotype: A much larger clonotype is one base distant, so this may be a read error. The chain uses TRBV29-1 and TRBJ2-5, with 7 bases that match TRBD1. CDR3 length equals 15 residues. Looked up from germline, CDR1 is SQVTM and CDR2 is ANQGSEA. Germline trimming cut 6 bases from V and 11 bases from J; bases unmatched to any gene: 21. CDR3 sequence reads: CSVLARQGWSNEQYF. CDR3 DNA sequence: TGCAGCGTCCTTGCCCGACAGGGATGGTCGAATGAGCAGTACTTC. The full variable domain, with the rest looked up from reference TRBV29-1 and TRBJ2-5, is SAVISQKPSRDICQRGTSLTIQCQVDSQVTMMFWYRQQPGQSLTLIATANQGSEATYESGFVIDKFPISRPNLTFSTLTVSNMSPEDSSIYLCSVLARQGWSNEQYFGPGTRLLVL.